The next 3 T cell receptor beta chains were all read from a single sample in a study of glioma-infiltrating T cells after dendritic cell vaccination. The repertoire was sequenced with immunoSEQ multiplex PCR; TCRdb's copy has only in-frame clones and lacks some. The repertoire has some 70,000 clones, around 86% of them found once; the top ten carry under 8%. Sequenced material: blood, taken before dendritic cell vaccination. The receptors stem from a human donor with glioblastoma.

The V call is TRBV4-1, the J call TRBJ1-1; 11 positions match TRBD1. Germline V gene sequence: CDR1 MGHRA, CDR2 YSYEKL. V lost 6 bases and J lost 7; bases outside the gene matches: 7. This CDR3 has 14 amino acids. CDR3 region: CASSSGQGAREAFF. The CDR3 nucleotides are TGCGCCAGCAGTAGCGGACAGGGGGCTCGTGAAGCTTTCTTT.

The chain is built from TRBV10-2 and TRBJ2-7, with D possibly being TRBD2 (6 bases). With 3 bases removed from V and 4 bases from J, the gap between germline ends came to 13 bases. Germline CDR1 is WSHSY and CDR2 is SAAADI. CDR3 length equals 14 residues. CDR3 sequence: CASSDRTNYYEQYF. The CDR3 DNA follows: TGCGCCAGCAGTGACCGGACTAACTATTACGAGCAGTACTTC.

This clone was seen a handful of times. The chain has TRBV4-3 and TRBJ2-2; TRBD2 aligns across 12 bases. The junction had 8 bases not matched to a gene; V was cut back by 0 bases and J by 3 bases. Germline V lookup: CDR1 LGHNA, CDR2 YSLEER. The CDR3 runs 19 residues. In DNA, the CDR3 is TGCGCCAGCAGCCAAGATAGGCTAGCGGGGGGGCGGTACACCGGGGAGCTGTTTTTT. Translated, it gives CASSQDRLAGGRYTGELFF.